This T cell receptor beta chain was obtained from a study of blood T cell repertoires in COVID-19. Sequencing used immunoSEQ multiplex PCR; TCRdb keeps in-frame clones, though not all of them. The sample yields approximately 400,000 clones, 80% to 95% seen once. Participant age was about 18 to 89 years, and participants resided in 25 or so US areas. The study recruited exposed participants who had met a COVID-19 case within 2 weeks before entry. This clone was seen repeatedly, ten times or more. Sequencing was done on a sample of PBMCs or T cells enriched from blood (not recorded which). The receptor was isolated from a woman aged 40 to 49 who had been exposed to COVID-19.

CDR3 amino acids: CASSLLGLAGLDEQFF. CDR3 coding DNA: TGTGCCAGCAGCTTACTCGGACTAGCGGGCCTGGATGAGCAGTTCTTC. The chain combines TRBV7-2 with TRBJ2-1; 11 positions match TRBD2. Germline V gives CDR1 SGHTA, CDR2 FQGNSA. V lost 2 bases to trimming and J lost 8 bases; unmatched junction nucleotides: 8. The CDR3 contains 16 residues.